The 24 T cell receptor beta chains given below trace back to one sample, sequenced in a study of shared clonotypes between healthy human individuals. Using immunoSEQ multiplex PCR, the repertoire was profiled, and TCRdb retains in-frame clones only, with some absent. The sample has 950,000 to 1,100,000 clones; approximately 70% are singletons. Sequences were obtained from memory CD4+ T cells sorted from blood. Subset in this sample: CD45RA-negative fraction. The receptors were sampled from a man between 18 and 35 years old in good health.

V and J are TRBV29-1 and TRBJ2-1; 7 bases line up with TRBD2. Trimming removed 7 bases from V and 4 bases from J; junction bases left unmatched: 16. Germline V gene sequence: CDR1 SQVTM, CDR2 ANQGSEA. The CDR3 sequence is 16 residues long. The CDR3: CSAFDHGLADYNEQFF. The CDR3 DNA follows: TGCAGCGCTTTTGACCACGGGCTAGCGGATTACAATGAGCAGTTCTTC.

The chain carries TRBV4-3 and TRBJ2-1, with D perhaps matching TRBD2 (6 bases). CDR3 length: 15 residues. The germline V gene encodes CDR1 LGHNA and CDR2 YSLEER. V shed 4 bases and J shed 0 bases, with 10 bases lying between them. The CDR3 DNA is TGCGCCAGCAGCCCTACGACTAGCTCCTACAATGAGCAGTTCTTC. This translates into CASSPTTSSYNEQFF.

The chain employs TRBV19 and TRBJ2-2; TRBD1 or TRBD2 may be the D gene (5 bases each). The CDR3 contains 14 residues. Germline lookup yields CDR1 LNHDA and CDR2 SQIVND (reference sequence). Trimming stripped 7 bases from V and 1 base from J, with 10 bases between. The CDR3 sequence is CASTSRGNTGELFF. The CDR3 nucleotides are TGTGCCAGTACTTCGAGGGGGAACACCGGGGAGCTGTTTTTT.

This clone showed up just a few times. This chain connects TRBV9 to TRBJ1-2; D is undetermined. The CDR3 is 13 amino acids. Germline assignment: CDR1 SGDLS and CDR2 YYNGEE. V was cut by 0 bases and J by 7 bases, with 10 bases left in between. Here the CDR3 DNA reads TGTGCCAGCAGCGTAGGTGAGGAGGGTGGCTACACCTTC. This gives the protein CASSVGEEGGYTF.

The gene calls are TRBV14 and TRBJ2-5; 7 nucleotides line up with TRBD1. This CDR3 has 16 residues. Germline loops: CDR1 SGHDN, CDR2 FVKESK. J was trimmed by 2 bases and V by 0 bases; bases with no gene match: 6. This CDR3 reads CASSQDVGRGQETQYF. In nucleotides, the CDR3 is TGTGCCAGCAGCCAAGATGTGGGCAGGGGGCAAGAGACCCAGTACTTC.

The chain has TRBV9 and TRBJ2-5; a possible D gene is TRBD2 (6 bases). Trimming shortened V by 0 bases and J by 5 bases, and 26 bases separated the two germline ends. This CDR3 region has 19 residues. Germline V gene data show CDR1 as SGDLS and CDR2 as YYNGEE. The CDR3 nucleotides read TGTGCCAGCAGCGTAGCTACCAAGGGCCAGGGCGGCGGGAAGGAGACCCAGTACTTC. It yields the protein CASSVATKGQGGGKETQYF.

This clone was picked up one time. The V and J genes are TRBV28 and TRBJ2-5; 11 positions match TRBD2. This CDR3 has 15 amino acids. V lost 6 bases and J lost 5; bases outside the gene matches: 8. Per the germline V gene, CDR1 is MDHEN and CDR2 is SYDVKM. The CDR3: CASRELAGGHETQYF. The CDR3, as DNA: TGTGCCAGCAGGGAATTAGCGGGGGGGCACGAGACCCAGTACTTC.

This clone has just a few counts. The chain uses TRBV9 and TRBJ1-6; 7 nucleotides align to TRBD1. With V trimmed by 0 bases and J by 6 bases, 0 bases remained unmatched. Germline V gives CDR1 SGDLS, CDR2 YYNGEE. The CDR3 spans 14 residues. CDR3 sequence: CASSVAGGNSPLHF. In DNA, the CDR3 is TGTGCCAGCAGCGTAGCAGGGGGTAATTCACCCCTCCACTTT.

The V gene is TRBV6-1, the J gene TRBJ2-5; D is possibly TRBD1 or TRBD2 (5 bases each). This CDR3 has 12 amino acids. Trimming left V 10 bases short and J 0 bases short, with 9 bases between. From germline, CDR1 is MNHNS and CDR2 SASEGT. CDR3 sequence reads: CATGLHQETQYF. The CDR3 DNA sequence: TGTGCCACGGGGCTCCACCAAGAGACCCAGTACTTC.

The chain carries TRBV7-6 and TRBJ1-1; the D gene is possibly TRBD1 (5 bases). In germline, CDR1 is SGHVS, CDR2 FNYEAQ. This CDR3 has 16 residues. V lost 9 bases to trimming and J lost 4 bases, with 24 bases between them. CDR3 protein: CARQTWTERGSTEAFF. CDR3 nucleotides: TGTGCCAGGCAAACCTGGACGGAAAGGGGAAGCACTGAAGCTTTCTTT.

This chain connects TRBV6-1 to TRBJ2-6; 7 positions match TRBD1. Germline V gene data show CDR1 as MNHNS and CDR2 as SASEGT. The V segment lost 6 bases and the J segment 2 bases; nucleotides outside the gene matches: 1. CDR3 length equals 14 residues. The CDR3 loop reads CASRTGTGANVLTF. The CDR3 nucleotides are TGTGCCAGCAGGACAGGGACTGGGGCCAACGTCCTGACTTTC.

This chain uses TRBV4-2 with TRBJ2-5; D may be TRBD2 (6 bases). Between the trimmed V and J ends, which lost 0 bases and 5 bases, there was a span of 13 bases. Germline CDR1 is LGHNA and CDR2 is YNFKEQ. The CDR3 extends over 15 amino acids. The CDR3 reads CASSQEEGGDETQYF. For the CDR3, the DNA is TGTGCCAGCAGCCAAGAAGAGGGCGGGGACGAGACCCAGTACTTC.

This clone was recorded a few times. J is TRBJ1-2 and V is TRBV5-4, with TRBD1 as a possible D gene (5 bases). V was pared by 4 bases and J by 2 bases, with 15 bases between. The CDR3 is made up of 15 amino acids. Per the germline V gene, CDR1 is SGHNT and CDR2 is YYREEE (reference sequence). The CDR3 spells CASSGQTRGNYGYTF. CDR3 coding DNA: TGTGCCAGCAGCGGACAAACGCGGGGAAACTATGGCTACACCTTC.

This chain's CDR3 is CASSYDRDRGGKAFF. In DNA, the CDR3 is TGTGCCAGCAGTTATGACCGGGACAGGGGTGGAAAGGCTTTCTTT. This chain links TRBV6-6 with TRBJ1-1; 10 bases match TRBD1. The ends lost 3 bases at V and 11 bases at J; junction bases unmatched: 12. This CDR3 spans 15 amino acids. Germline lookup yields CDR1 MNHNY and CDR2 SVGAGI (reference sequence).

This clone was counted a single time. The rearrangement uses TRBV2 and TRBJ2-7, with D perhaps being TRBD1 or TRBD2 (6 bases each). V was clipped by 4 bases and J by 0 bases, with 19 bases between them. The CDR3 totals 17 residues. Looked up from germline, CDR1 is SNHLY and CDR2 is FYNNEI. CDR3 coding DNA: TGTGCCAGCAGTGTGGGGGGCCCGGCGTCTAGCTCCTACGAGCAGTACTTC. Protein: CASSVGGPASSSYEQYF.

This chain links TRBV6-5 with TRBJ2-1, with 7 bases matching TRBD2. The junction had 10 bases not matched to a gene; V was cut back by 1 base and J by 7 bases. In germline, CDR1 is MNHEY, CDR2 SVGAGI. The CDR3 runs to 16 residues. The CDR3 DNA follows: TGTGCCAGCAGTTACTGGGGTGGGAGGGCCGGTAATGAGCAGTTCTTC. The encoded protein is CASSYWGGRAGNEQFF.

In this sample, this clone turned up a few times. The chain has TRBV28 and TRBJ1-3, with 7 bases lining up with TRBD1. The V gene's germline CDR1 is MDHEN and CDR2 SYDVKM. V lost 10 bases, J lost 3 bases, and 6 bases stayed unmatched. The CDR3 has 13 residues. The CDR3, as DNA: TGTGCCACTACGACAGGGAATGGAAACACCATATATTTT. Translated, it gives CATTTGNGNTIYF.

In regard to this clone: A much larger clone sits a single nucleotide away, making a read error possible. The same CDR3 can be traced to other DNA sequences in this sample. The chain couples TRBV2 to TRBJ2-2; D gene unclear. This CDR3 has 11 residues. V dropped 7 bases and J dropped 4 bases, with 4 bases sitting between them. CDR1 and CDR2 (germline): SNHLY, FYNNEI. CDR3 sequence reads: CASTGTGELFF. The CDR3 region has the DNA TGTGCCAGCACAGGCACCGGGGAGCTGTTTTTT.

On this clone: The same CDR3 arises from other DNA sequences in this sample as well. The chain employs TRBV5-4 and TRBJ1-2; TRBD1 matches at 8 bases. Germline CDR1 and CDR2: SGHNT and YYREEE (reference sequence). Germline trimming cut 2 bases from V and 4 bases from J; bases unmatched to any gene: 1. The CDR3 sequence is 13 residues long. CDR3 nucleotides: TGTGCCAGCAGCTTACAGGGGGGCTATGGCTACACCTTC. Its translation is CASSLQGGYGYTF.

The CDR3 nucleotides read TGTGCCAGCAGCGTCACTGGACAGGGGGCAATCGGGGAGCTGTTTTTT. This encodes CASSVTGQGAIGELFF. This chain joins TRBV5-6 and TRBJ2-2, with 11 bases identical to TRBD1. The trim removed 4 bases at V and 7 bases at J, leaving 9 bases unmatched. There are 16 residues in the CDR3. From germline, CDR1 is SGHDT and CDR2 YYEEEE.

This clone showed up just once. The chain carries TRBV4-1 and TRBJ1-3, with D uncertain. The V gene's germline CDR1 is MGHRA and CDR2 YSYEKL. The CDR3 extends over 16 amino acids. V dropped 0 bases and J dropped 0 bases, with 9 bases sitting between them. CDR3 loop: CASSQDPPISGNTIYF. For the CDR3, the DNA is TGCGCCAGCAGCCAAGATCCCCCGATCTCTGGAAACACCATATATTTT.

V gene TRBV29-1 combines with J gene TRBJ2-4, with D hard to call. The V end was cut by 0 bases, the J end by 0 bases, with 9 bases between. CDR1 and CDR2 (germline): SQVTM, ANQGSEA. This CDR3 is 15 amino acids long. CDR3 sequence (DNA): TGCAGCGTTGAAGAGATAAATCTAGCCAAAAACATTCAGTACTTC. Translation: CSVEEINLAKNIQYF.

V is TRBV15 and J is TRBJ2-1; D remains ambiguous. With 3 bases removed from V and 9 bases from J, the gap between germline ends came to 21 bases. The CDR3 sequence is 16 residues long. Per germline, CDR1 LNHNV and CDR2 YYDKDF (reference sequence). The CDR3 loop reads CATSSRTPTLPAEQFF. For the CDR3, the DNA is TGTGCCACCAGCAGTCGGACCCCTACTCTCCCGGCTGAGCAGTTCTTC.

This chain links TRBV2 with TRBJ2-3, with 8 bases matching TRBD1. The CDR3 has 13 residues. Unmatched junction bases numbered 5, after V lost 7 bases and J lost 5 bases. Per germline, CDR1 SNHLY and CDR2 FYNNEI. The CDR3 region has the DNA TGTGCCAGCATGAGACAGGGGATAGATACGCAGTATTTT. This translates into CASMRQGIDTQYF.